This TCR beta chain was sequenced in a study of T cells in Graves' hyperthyroidism and ophthalmopathy. This clonotype was found many times. No antigen is known for it. From RNA transcripts, TCR beta CDR3 regions were amplified. RT-PCR in the first round (using the HTBI primer set) targeted the TCR CDR3. One entry per CDR3 protein, called by TCRdb with MiXCR from the multiplex PCR reads. The profile shows about 560,000 distinct CDR3 sequences, 16% of them singletons. Recently diagnosed hyperthyroidism of less than 2 months' duration affected patients aged 18 to 65. Exclusion of patients followed from uncontrolled infection, other autoimmune disease, pregnancy or lactation. About 10 ml fresh peripheral blood yielded the PBMCs. CDR3 size: 13 residues. The germline V and J ends were trimmed by 2 bases and 6 bases, with 8 bases remaining between them. The germline CDR1 and CDR2 sequences are MNHEY and SMNVEV (reference sequence).

Broader study findings: The model identified upcoming ophthalmopathy a median around 6 months ahead of onset.

The rearrangement joins TRBV27 to TRBJ1-5, with unresolved D. The source is a woman under 30 with Graves' hyperthyroidism. Sequenced input: blood. The CDR3 DNA sequence: TGTGCCAGCAGTTTAGCCGAATCTCAGCCCCAGCATTTT. Amino acids: CASSLAESQPQHF.